The table lists the clone carrying this T cell receptor beta chain with many counts. Its antigen is undetermined. Orbital computed tomography and thyroid ultrasound, together with serum TRAb and thyroxine and clinical symptoms, were used for diagnoses. The authors obtained PBMCs from 7.5 to 10 ml of fresh peripheral blood. This specimen comes from a study of T cells in Graves' hyperthyroidism and ophthalmopathy. Study details: Blood from the periphery was taken at initial diagnosis, before any treatment. Study-wide results and limits: Ophthalmopathy and stable hyperthyroidism were separated by a 13 V-J model.

Amplification targeted TCR beta CDR3 regions from RNA transcripts. A set of HTBI primers served as the primers for a first-round RT-PCR of the TCR CDR3. From the multiplex PCR reads, TCRdb called clonotypes with MiXCR, one entry per CDR3 protein. The sample gives hundreds of thousands of distinct CDR3 sequences, approximately 23% of which show up once; around 62% is in the top ten. The CDR3 loop spans 12 amino acids. Deletions cut 4 bases from V and 4 bases from J, with 8 bases between. The sample consisted of blood. The sequence derives from a man aged 30-40 years with Graves' ophthalmopathy. The J gene is TRBJ2-7, the V gene TRBV12-3 or TRBV12-4, with TRBD1 as a possible D gene (6 bases). The CDR3: CASSSTGYEQYF. CDR3 bases: TGTGCCAGCAGTTCCACAGGGTACGAGCAGTACTTC.